This T cell receptor (beta chain) was sequenced during a study of T cell responses to AZD1222 COVID-19 vaccine. Across the study: Investigators merged groups given second doses at roughly 4 or roughly 12 weeks. Notes on the study in general: Regions 160-218 and 743-854 dominated among vaccine-associated CD4 TCRs spanning spike. Of the AZD1222 recipients, only five to seven were seropositive at baseline. Nearly half of spike-specific TCRs reportedly go after variant regions that carry no mutations.

Worth noting for this clone: Its antigen remains unidentified.

CDR3 length: 16 residues. Germline V CDR1 and CDR2: LGHNA, YNFKEQ. The germline V and J ends were trimmed by 4 bases and 4 bases, with 14 bases remaining between them. TCRdb's table, derived via immunoSEQ multiplex PCR, lists solely in-frame clones and lacks some. This table holds about 140,000 clones, about 90% found once. Sequenced here: peripheral blood, sampled on day 0 of AZD1222 vaccination. J is TRBJ2-6 and V is TRBV4-2; possible D gene TRBD2, 5 bases. The TCR comes from an adult in good health. The DNA for the CDR3 is TGTGCCAGCAGCCCATTTCCCACGGGGGGGGCCAACGTCCTGACTTTC. Residues: CASSPFPTGGANVLTF.